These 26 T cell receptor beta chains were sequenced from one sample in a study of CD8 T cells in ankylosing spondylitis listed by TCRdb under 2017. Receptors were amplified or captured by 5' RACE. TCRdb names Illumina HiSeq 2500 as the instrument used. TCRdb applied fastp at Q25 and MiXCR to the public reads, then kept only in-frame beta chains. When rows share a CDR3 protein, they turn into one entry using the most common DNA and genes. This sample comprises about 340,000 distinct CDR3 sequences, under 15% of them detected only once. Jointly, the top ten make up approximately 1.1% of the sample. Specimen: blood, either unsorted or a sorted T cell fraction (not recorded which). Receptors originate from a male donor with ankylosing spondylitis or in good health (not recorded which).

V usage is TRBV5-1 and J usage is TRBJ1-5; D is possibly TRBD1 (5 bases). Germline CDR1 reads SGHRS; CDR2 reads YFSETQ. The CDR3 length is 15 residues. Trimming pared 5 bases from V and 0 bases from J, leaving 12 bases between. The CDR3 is CASRAGQGSNQPQHF. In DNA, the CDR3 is TGCGCCAGCAGGGCCGGGCAGGGTAGCAATCAGCCCCAGCATTTT.

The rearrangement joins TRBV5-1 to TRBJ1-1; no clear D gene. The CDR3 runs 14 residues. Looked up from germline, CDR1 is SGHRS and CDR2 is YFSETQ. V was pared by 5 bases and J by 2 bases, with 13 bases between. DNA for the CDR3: TGCGCCAGCAGGAATCAACGGTCTAACACTGAAGCTTTCTTT. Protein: CASRNQRSNTEAFF.

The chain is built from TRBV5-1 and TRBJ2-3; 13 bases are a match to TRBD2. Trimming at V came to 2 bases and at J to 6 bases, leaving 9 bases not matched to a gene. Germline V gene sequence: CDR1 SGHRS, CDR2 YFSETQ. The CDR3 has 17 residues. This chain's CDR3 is CASSLPILAGGMDTQYF. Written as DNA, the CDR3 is TGCGCCAGCAGCTTACCAATACTAGCGGGAGGGATGGATACGCAGTATTTT.

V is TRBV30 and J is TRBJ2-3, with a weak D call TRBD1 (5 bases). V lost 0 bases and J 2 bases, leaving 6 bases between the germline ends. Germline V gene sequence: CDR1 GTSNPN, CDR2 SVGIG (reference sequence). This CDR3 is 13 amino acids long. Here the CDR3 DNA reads TGTGCCTGGAGTGTGACAGACACAGATACGCAGTATTTT. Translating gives CAWSVTDTDTQYF.

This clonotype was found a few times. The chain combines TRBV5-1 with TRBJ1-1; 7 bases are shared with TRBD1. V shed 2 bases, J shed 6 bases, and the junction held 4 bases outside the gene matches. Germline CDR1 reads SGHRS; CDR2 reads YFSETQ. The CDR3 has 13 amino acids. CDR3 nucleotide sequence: TGCGCCAGCAGCTTACAGGGGAAGGCTGAAGCTTTCTTT. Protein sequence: CASSLQGKAEAFF.

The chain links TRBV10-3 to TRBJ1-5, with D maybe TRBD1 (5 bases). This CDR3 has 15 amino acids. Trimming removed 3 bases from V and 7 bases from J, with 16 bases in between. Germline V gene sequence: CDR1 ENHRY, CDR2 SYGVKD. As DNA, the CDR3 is TGTGCCATCAGTGACAGTGCGGGGGGGGTCCAGCCCCAGCATTTT. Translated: CAISDSAGGVQPQHF.

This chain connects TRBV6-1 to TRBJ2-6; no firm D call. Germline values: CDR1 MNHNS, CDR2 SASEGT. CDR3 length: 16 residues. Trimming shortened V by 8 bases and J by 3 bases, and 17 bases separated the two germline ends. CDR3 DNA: TGTGCCAGCTCAGAACTGTTCCTCCGTGGGGCCAACGTCCTGACTTTC. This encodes CASSELFLRGANVLTF.

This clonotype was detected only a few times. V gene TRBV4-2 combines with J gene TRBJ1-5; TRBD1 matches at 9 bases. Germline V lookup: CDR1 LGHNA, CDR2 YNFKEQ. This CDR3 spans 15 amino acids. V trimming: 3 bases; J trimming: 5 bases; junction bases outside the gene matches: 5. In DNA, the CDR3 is TGTGCCAGCAGCCATAATACAGGGGGCCATCAGCCCCAGCATTTT. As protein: CASSHNTGGHQPQHF.

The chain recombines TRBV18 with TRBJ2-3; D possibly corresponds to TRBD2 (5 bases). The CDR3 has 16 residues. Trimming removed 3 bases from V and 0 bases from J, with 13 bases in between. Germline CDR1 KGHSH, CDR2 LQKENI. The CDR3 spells CASSPEQADSTDTQYF. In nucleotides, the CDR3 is TGTGCCAGCTCACCGGAGCAAGCGGATAGCACAGATACGCAGTATTTT.

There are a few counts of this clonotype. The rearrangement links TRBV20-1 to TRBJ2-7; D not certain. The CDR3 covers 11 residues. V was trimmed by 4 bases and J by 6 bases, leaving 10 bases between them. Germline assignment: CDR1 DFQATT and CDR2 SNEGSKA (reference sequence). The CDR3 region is CSAMKRSEQYF. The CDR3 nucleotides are TGCAGTGCTATGAAGAGGAGCGAGCAGTACTTC.

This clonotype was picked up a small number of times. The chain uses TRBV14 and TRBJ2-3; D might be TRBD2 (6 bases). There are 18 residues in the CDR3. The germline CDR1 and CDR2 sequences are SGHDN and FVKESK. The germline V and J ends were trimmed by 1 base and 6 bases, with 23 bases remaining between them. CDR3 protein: CASSQGPLSREALDTQYF. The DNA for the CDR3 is TGTGCCAGCAGCCAAGGACCTCTATCGAGGGAGGCCCTGGATACGCAGTATTTT.

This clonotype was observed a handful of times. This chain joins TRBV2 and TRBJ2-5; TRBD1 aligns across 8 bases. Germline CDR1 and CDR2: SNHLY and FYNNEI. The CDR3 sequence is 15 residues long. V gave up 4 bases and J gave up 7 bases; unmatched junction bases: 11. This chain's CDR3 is CASSGGPGQGGTQYF. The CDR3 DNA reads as TGTGCCAGCAGTGGTGGCCCCGGACAGGGTGGGACCCAGTACTTC.

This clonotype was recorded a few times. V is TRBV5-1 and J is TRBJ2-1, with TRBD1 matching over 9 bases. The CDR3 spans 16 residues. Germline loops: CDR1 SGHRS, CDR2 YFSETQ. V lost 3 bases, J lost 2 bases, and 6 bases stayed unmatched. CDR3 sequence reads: CASSSDRDRAYNEQFF. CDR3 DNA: TGCGCCAGCAGCTCTGACCGGGACAGGGCCTACAATGAGCAGTTCTTC.

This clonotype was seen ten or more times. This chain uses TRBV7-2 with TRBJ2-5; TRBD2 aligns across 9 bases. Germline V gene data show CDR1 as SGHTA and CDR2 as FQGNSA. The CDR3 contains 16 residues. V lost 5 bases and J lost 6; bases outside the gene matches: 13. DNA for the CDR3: TGTGCCAGCAGCGCGCGGACTAGCGAGAGAAGCAAGACCCAGTACTTC. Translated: CASSARTSERSKTQYF.

Written as DNA, the CDR3 is TGTGCCAGCAGCTTGGATGTGACAGGGGCGTACAATGAGCAGTTCTTC. Its protein product is CASSLDVTGAYNEQFF. The chain combines TRBV5-8 with TRBJ2-1; 8 bases map to TRBD1. CDR1 and CDR2 (germline): SGHTS, YDEGEE. J gave up 4 bases and V 0 bases, and 6 bases lay outside the gene matches. CDR3 length: 16 amino acids.

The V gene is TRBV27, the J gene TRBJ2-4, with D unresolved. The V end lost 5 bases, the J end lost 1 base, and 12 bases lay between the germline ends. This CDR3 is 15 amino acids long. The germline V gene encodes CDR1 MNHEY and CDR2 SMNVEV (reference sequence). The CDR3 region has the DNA TGTGCCAGCAGTCCCCGAAATGGGGCCAAAAACATTCAGTACTTC. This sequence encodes CASSPRNGAKNIQYF.

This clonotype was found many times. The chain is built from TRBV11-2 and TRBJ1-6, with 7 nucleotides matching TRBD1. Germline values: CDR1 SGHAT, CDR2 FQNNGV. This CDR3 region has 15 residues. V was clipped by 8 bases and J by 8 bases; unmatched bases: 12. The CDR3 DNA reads TGTGCCAGCTCCAGCGGAGGGACAGACCATTCACCCCTCCACTTT. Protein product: CASSSGGTDHSPLHF. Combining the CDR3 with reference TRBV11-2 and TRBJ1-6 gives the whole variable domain EAGVAQSPRYKIIEKRQSVAFWCNPISGHATLYWYQQILGQGPKLLIQFQNNGVVDDSQLPKDRFSAERLKGVDSTLKIQPAKLEDSAVYLCASSSGGTDHSPLHFGNGTRLTVT.

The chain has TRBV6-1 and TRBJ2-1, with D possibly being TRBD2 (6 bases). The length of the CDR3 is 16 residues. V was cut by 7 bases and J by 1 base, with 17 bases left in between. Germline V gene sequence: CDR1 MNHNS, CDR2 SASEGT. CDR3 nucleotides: TGTGCCAGCAAGCCCGGGACGGGAGATTCCTACAATGAGCAGTTCTTC. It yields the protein CASKPGTGDSYNEQFF.

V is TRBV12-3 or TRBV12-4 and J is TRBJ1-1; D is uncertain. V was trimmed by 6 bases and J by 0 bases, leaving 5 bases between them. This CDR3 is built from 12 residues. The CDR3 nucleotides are TGTGCCAGCAGACTACTGAACACTGAAGCTTTCTTT. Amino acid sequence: CASRLLNTEAFF.

The CDR3 spells CASRYREVVAGYTF. CDR3 in DNA: TGTGCCAGCAGGTACAGGGAAGTAGTCGCTGGCTACACCTTC. The chain recombines TRBV2 with TRBJ1-2; D might be TRBD1 (6 bases). CDR1 and CDR2 (germline): SNHLY, FYNNEI. Trimming left V 6 bases short and J 7 bases short, with 18 bases between. The CDR3 covers 14 residues.

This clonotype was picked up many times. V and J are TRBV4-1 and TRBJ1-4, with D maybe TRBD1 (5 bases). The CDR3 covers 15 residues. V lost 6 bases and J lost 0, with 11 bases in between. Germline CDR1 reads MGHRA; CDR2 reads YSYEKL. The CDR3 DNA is TGCGCCAGCAGGAAAGACAGTTCAACTAATGAAAAACTGTTTTTT. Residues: CASRKDSSTNEKLFF.

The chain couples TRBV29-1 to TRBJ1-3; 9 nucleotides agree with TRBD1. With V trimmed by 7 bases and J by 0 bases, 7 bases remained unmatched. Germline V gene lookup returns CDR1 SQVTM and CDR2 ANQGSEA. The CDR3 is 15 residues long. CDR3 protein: CSAGTGTDSGNTIYF. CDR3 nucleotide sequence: TGCAGCGCCGGGACAGGGACCGACTCTGGAAACACCATATATTTT.

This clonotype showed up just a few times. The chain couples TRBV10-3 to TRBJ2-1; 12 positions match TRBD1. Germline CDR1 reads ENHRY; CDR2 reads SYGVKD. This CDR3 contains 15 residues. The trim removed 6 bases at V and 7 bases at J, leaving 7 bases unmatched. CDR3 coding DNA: TGTGCCATCAGGATAGGGGACAGGGGGCGGAATGAGCAGTTCTTC. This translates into CAIRIGDRGRNEQFF.

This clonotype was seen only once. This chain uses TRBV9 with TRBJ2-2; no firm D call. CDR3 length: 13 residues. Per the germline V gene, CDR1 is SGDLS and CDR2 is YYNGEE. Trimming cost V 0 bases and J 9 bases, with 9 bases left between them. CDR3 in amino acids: CASSVEFNRELFF. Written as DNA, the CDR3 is TGTGCCAGCAGCGTAGAGTTTAACAGGGAGCTGTTTTTT.

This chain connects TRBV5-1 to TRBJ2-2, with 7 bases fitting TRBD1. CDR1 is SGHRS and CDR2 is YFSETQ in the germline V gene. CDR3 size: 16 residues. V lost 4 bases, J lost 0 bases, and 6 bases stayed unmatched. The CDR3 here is CASSHGQAPNTGELFF. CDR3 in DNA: TGCGCCAGCAGCCACGGACAGGCCCCGAACACCGGGGAGCTGTTTTTT.

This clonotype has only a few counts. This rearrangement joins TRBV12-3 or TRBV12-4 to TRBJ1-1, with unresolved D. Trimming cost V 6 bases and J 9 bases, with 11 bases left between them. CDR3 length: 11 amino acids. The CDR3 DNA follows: TGTGCCAGCAGCCTAGGGCTCAAAGCTTTCTTT. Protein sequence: CASSLGLKAFF.